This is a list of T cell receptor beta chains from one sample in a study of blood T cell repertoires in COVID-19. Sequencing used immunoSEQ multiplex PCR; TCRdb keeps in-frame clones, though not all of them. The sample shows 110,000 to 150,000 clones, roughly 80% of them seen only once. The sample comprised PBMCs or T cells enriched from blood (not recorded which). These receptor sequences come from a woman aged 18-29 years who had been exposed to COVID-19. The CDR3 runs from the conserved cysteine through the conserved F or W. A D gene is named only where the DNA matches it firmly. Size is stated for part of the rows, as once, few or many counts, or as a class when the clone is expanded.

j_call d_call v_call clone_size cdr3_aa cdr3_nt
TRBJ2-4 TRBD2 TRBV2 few CASSEASGGAGGPQNIQYF TGTGCCAGCAGTGAAGCCTCCGGGGGAGCGGGAGGGCCCCAAAACATTCAGTACTTC
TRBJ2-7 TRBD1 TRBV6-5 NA CASSYGTGAWEQYF TGTGCCAGCAGTTATGGGACAGGGGCATGGGAGCAGTACTTC
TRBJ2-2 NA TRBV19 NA CASSKIAASTGELFF TGTGCCAGTAGTAAAATAGCCGCAAGCACCGGGGAGCTGTTTTTT
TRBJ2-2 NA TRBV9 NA CASSVAYPTGELFF TGTGCCAGCAGCGTAGCTTATCCCACCGGGGAGCTGTTTTTT
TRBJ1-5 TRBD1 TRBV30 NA CAWSARQGGNQPQHF TGTGCCTGGAGTGCTCGACAGGGTGGCAATCAGCCCCAGCATTTT
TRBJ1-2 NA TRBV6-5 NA CASRSPQGSYGYTF TGTGCCAGCAGATCCCCACAGGGATCCTATGGCTACACCTTC
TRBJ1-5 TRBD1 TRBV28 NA CASSLTGDQDQPQHF TGTGCCAGCAGTTTGACAGGGGACCAAGATCAGCCCCAGCATTTT
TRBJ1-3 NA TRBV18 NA CASSIASLDTIYF TGTGCCAGCTCAATTGCCAGTCTGGACACCATATATTTT
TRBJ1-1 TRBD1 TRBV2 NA CASRPMTGINTEAFF TGTGCCAGCAGACCTATGACAGGGATCAACACTGAAGCTTTCTTT
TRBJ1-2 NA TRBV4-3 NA CASSSDPLGFDYGYTF TGCGCCAGCAGCTCCGACCCTCTCGGGTTTGATTATGGCTACACCTTC
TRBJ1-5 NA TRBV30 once CAWSWDNRNQPQHF TGTGCCTGGAGCTGGGACAATCGCAATCAGCCCCAGCATTTT
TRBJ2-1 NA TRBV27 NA CASSFQGSYNEQFF TGTGCCAGCAGTTTCCAGGGCTCCTACAATGAGCAGTTCTTC
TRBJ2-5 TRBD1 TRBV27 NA CASTPGGHETQYF TGTGCCAGCACACCAGGGGGCCACGAGACCCAGTACTTC
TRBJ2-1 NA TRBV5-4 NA CASSLLANEQFF TGTGCCAGCAGCTTGCTAGCGAATGAGCAGTTCTTC
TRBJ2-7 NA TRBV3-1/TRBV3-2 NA CASSQRGNYEQYF TGTGCCAGCAGCCAACGAGGAAACTACGAGCAGTACTTC
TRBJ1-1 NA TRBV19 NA CASSLQGSRTEAFF TGTGCCAGTAGTCTCCAGGGGTCCCGCACTGAAGCTTTCTTT
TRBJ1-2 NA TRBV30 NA CAWSVGPGGYTF TGTGCCTGGAGTGTAGGTCCGGGGGGCTACACCTTC
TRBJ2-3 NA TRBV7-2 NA CASSLGLAADTQYF TGTGCCAGCAGCTTAGGGTTAGCGGCAGATACGCAGTATTTT
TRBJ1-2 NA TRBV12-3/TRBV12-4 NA CASSLGTMAGYTF TGTGCCAGCAGTTTAGGGACAATGGCTGGCTACACCTTC
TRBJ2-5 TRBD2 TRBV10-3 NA CAISESRGRMETQYF TGTGCCATCAGTGAGTCCCGCGGGAGGATGGAGACCCAGTACTTC
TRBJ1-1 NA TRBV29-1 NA CSVGAGQNTEAFF TGCAGCGTTGGCGCGGGTCAGAACACTGAAGCTTTCTTT
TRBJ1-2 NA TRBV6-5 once CASSKQGGGYTF TGTGCCAGCAGTAAACAGGGCGGCGGCTACACCTTC
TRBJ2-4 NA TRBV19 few CASSIGGRVAKNIQYF TGTGCCAGTAGTATAGGCGGCAGGGTGGCCAAAAACATTCAGTACTTC
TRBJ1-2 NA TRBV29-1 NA CSVSSENSYTF TGCAGCGTTAGTAGCGAAAACAGCTACACCTTC
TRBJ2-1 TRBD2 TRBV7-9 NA CASSSTSGRFNEQFF TGTGCCAGCAGCTCAACTAGCGGGAGGTTCAATGAGCAGTTCTTC
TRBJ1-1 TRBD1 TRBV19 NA CASSTGQGARRAFF TGTGCCAGTAGTACGGGACAGGGGGCGAGGAGAGCTTTCTTT
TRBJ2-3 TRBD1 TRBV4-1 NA CASSRYAVRGQSTDTQYF TGCGCCAGCAGCCGGTATGCGGTTAGGGGGCAAAGCACAGATACGCAGTATTTT
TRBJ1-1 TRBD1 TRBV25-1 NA CASSESWTGGRYTEAFF TGTGCCAGCAGTGAAAGTTGGACAGGGGGAAGATATACTGAAGCTTTCTTT
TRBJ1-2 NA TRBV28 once CASSSPGEKRYGYTF TGTGCCAGCAGTTCACCGGGAGAAAAGCGATATGGCTACACCTTC